These 3 T cell receptor beta chains share one sample of origin, sequenced in a study of CD8+CD57+ T cells in acquired aplastic anemia. Previously, flow cytometry had revealed CD8+CD57+ cell expansion in the patients chosen for sequencing. Investigators profiled TCR beta VDJ and CDR3 from genomic DNA template. TCRdb re-derived calls from the reads in MiXCR, one entry per CDR3 protein. This table has 160,000 or so distinct CDR3 sequences, around 43% appearing once. Sequenced input: sorted CD4+, CD8+, or CD8+CD57+ T cells (not recorded which) from PBMCs. The receptor source for this set is a human donor with aplastic anemia.

The V call is TRBV10-3, the J call TRBJ1-1; 9 bases are shared with TRBD1. In germline, CDR1 is ENHRY, CDR2 SYGVKD. This CDR3 contains 13 residues. The J segment lost 5 bases and the V segment lost 7 bases, leaving 5 bases of the junction unmatched. The CDR3 sequence: CAITGQGRTEAFF. The CDR3 DNA is TGTGCCATCACCGGACAGGGGCGGACTGAAGCTTTCTTT.

V is TRBV20-1 and J is TRBJ2-1; 8 bases line up with TRBD1. In germline, CDR1 is DFQATT, CDR2 SNEGSKA (reference sequence). J lost 7 bases, V lost 0 bases, and 5 bases had no gene match. The CDR3 contains 14 residues. CDR3 bases: TGCAGTGCTAGAGAATGGACAGGGAGGAATGAGCAGTTCTTC. Residues: CSAREWTGRNEQFF.

This clonotype was seen ten or more times. This chain joins TRBV9 and TRBJ2-1, with D perhaps TRBD2 (5 bases). Germline V gene sequence: CDR1 SGDLS, CDR2 YYNGEE. CDR3 length: 15 amino acids. V gave up 4 bases and J gave up 0 bases, with 11 bases separating them. The CDR3 DNA reads as TGTGCCAGCAGCTCCGGGATAAGCTCCTACAATGAGCAGTTCTTC. Protein sequence: CASSSGISSYNEQFF.